The 6 T cell receptor beta chains listed next were all sequenced from one sample in a study of technical replicates of blood from several donors. Here immunoSEQ multiplex PCR was the method, and the copy in TCRdb shows in-frame clones only, minus some. The sample yields about 14,000 clones, roughly 80% seen once. The sequenced material came from PBMCs. The receptors originated from a human donor in good health.

This chain connects TRBV18 to TRBJ2-7; the match to TRBD1 covers 7 bases. The CDR3 is made up of 15 amino acids. Germline V gene sequence: CDR1 KGHSH, CDR2 LQKENI. The V and J ends lost 3 bases and 3 bases, in that order; junction bases with no gene match: 8. CDR3 region: CASSPFGQANYEQYF. CDR3 DNA: TGTGCCAGCTCACCTTTCGGACAGGCGAACTACGAGCAGTACTTC.

The genes are TRBV5-1 and TRBJ2-3; TRBD1 might be the D (6 bases). Trimming removed 4 bases from V and 2 bases from J, with 11 bases in between. The germline V gene encodes CDR1 SGHRS and CDR2 YFSETQ. The CDR3 runs to 14 residues. The DNA for the CDR3 is TGCGCCAGCAGCGGGGGCAAGGCCACAGATACGCAGTATTTT. Its translation is CASSGGKATDTQYF.

This chain uses TRBV6-1 with TRBJ2-3; D gene unclear. V lost 3 bases and J lost 0, with 10 bases in between. CDR1 MNHNS and CDR2 SASEGT come from the germline V gene. The CDR3 spans 15 residues. In DNA, the CDR3 is TGTGCCAGCAGTGAGGCGGTAAGAAGCACAGATACGCAGTATTTT. It specifies CASSEAVRSTDTQYF.

The chain combines TRBV7-8 with TRBJ2-3; no clear D gene. Germline V lookup: CDR1 SGHVS, CDR2 FQNEAQ. The V end lost 1 base, the J end lost 5 bases, and 16 bases lay between the germline ends. The CDR3 covers 16 residues. CDR3 amino acids: CASSLGLGGLLDTQYF. The DNA for the CDR3 is TGTGCCAGCAGCTTAGGTTTGGGTGGGCTCTTAGATACGCAGTATTTT. Filled out from reference TRBV7-8 and TRBJ2-3, the complete variable domain reads GAGVSQSPRYKVAKRGQDVALRCDPISGHVSLFWYQQALGQGPEFLTYFQNEAQLDKSGLPSDRFFAERPEGSVSTLKIQRTQQEDSAVYLCASSLGLGGLLDTQYFGPGTRLTVL.

The chain's CDR3 is CASSGLAEIFSYNEQFF. Written as DNA, the CDR3 is TGTGCCAGCAGCGGACTAGCGGAAATATTCTCCTACAATGAGCAGTTCTTC. The chain uses TRBV28 and TRBJ2-1; 10 bases are a match to TRBD2. Germline CDR1 is MDHEN and CDR2 is SYDVKM. This CDR3 contains 17 residues. V gave up 6 bases and J gave up 0 bases; unmatched junction bases: 8.

V is TRBV5-1 and J is TRBJ2-3; D not resolved. The CDR3 runs to 13 residues. Germline CDR1 is SGHRS and CDR2 is YFSETQ. Between the trimmed V and J ends, which lost 2 bases and 6 bases, there was a span of 10 bases. The CDR3 DNA sequence: TGCGCCAGCAGCTTAAGAGTCGAGGATACGCAGTATTTT. Translating it yields CASSLRVEDTQYF.